This TCR beta chain is from a study of Ad26.COV2.S vaccination and SARS-CoV-2 variants. CDR3 length: 15 amino acids. The germline V and J ends were trimmed by 7 bases and 2 bases, with 15 bases remaining between them. Germline V gene data show CDR1 as LNHDA and CDR2 as SQIVND (reference sequence). Study-wide points: People given the vaccine had a wider spike-specific TCR breadth than placebo recipients did.

In the case of this clone: Its target is unknown.

TCRdb's copy holds only in-frame clones and misses some; the assay was immunoSEQ multiplex PCR. Of 510,000 or so clones listed, about 83% are singletons. Documented treatment: roughly 19 received Ad26.COV2.S at low or high dose, single or two shots; 5 received placebo; per-sample allocation not given. All samples were drawn on day 63, counting from the first vaccine or placebo injection. What was given as vaccine was an Ad26 vector encoding Wuhan-strain SARS-CoV-2 spike. Sequenced material: peripheral blood, taken in a trial of Ad26.COV2.S vaccine versus placebo. The clonotype was recovered from a person aged 18 to 65 who received the Ad26.COV2.S COVID-19 vaccine or a placebo. The rearrangement uses TRBV19 and TRBJ2-1, with D unclear. The CDR3 coding sequence is TGTGCCAGTACCCCCGGGCTATCAACCTACAATGAGCAGTTCTTC. Translation: CASTPGLSTYNEQFF.